The 15 T cell receptor beta chains reported below all come from one sample, sequenced in a study of control samples from healthy donors and cancer patients. Generated by immunoSEQ multiplex PCR, the TCRdb table keeps only in-frame clones and is missing some. The sample consists of about 140,000 clones, around 90% of them appearing once. The sample consisted of blood. The receptors originated from a man younger than 35 in good health.

V gene TRBV25-1 combines with J gene TRBJ2-5; D gene ambiguous. Germline V gene sequence: CDR1 MGHDK, CDR2 SYGVNS. The germline V and J ends were trimmed by 2 bases and 4 bases, with 14 bases remaining between them. The CDR3 is 15 amino acids. The CDR3 sequence is CASSEGVFYGETQYF. CDR3 coding DNA: TGTGCCAGCAGTGAAGGGGTCTTCTACGGAGAGACCCAGTACTTC.

The chain employs TRBV5-1 and TRBJ2-1, with 8 positions matching TRBD1. The CDR3 is 20 residues long. The germline V gene has CDR1 SGHRS and CDR2 YFSETQ. V lost 4 bases to trimming and J lost 1 base; unmatched junction nucleotides: 19. The CDR3 loop reads CASSPHSQGAMGGSYNEQFF. The CDR3 region has the DNA TGCGCCAGCAGCCCACACAGCCAGGGGGCGATGGGTGGATCCTACAATGAGCAGTTCTTC. The variable domain in full, with the rest retrieved from reference TRBV5-1 and TRBJ2-1, is KAGVTQTPRYLIKTRGQQVTLSCSPISGHRSVSWYQQTPGQGLQFLFEYFSETQRNKGNFPGRFSGRQFSNSRSEMNVSTLELGDSALYLCASSPHSQGAMGGSYNEQFFGPGTRLTVL.

This clone was counted a single time. The rearrangement links TRBV6-1 to TRBJ2-3, with a weak D call TRBD1 (7 bases). V was cut by 0 bases and J by 4 bases, with 20 bases left in between. The CDR3 totals 18 residues. Germline CDR1 and CDR2: MNHNS and SASEGT. DNA for the CDR3: TGTGCCAGCAGTGAAGCTTCAGGGGGGCCCGGGACCCCAGATACGCAGTATTTT. It specifies CASSEASGGPGTPDTQYF.

The rearrangement links TRBV6-2 or TRBV6-3 to TRBJ1-5; 9 nucleotides match TRBD1. The CDR3 runs 14 residues. CDR1 and CDR2 from the germline V gene are MNHEY and SVGEGT. V gave up 6 bases and J gave up 6 bases; unmatched junction bases: 6. Here the CDR3 reads CASRYTGGGQPQHF. The CDR3 coding sequence is TGTGCCAGCAGGTACACAGGGGGCGGTCAGCCCCAGCATTTT.

This clone has only a few counts. The chain combines TRBV11-3 with TRBJ2-3, with TRBD2 matching over 7 bases. Germline lookup yields CDR1 SGHNT and CDR2 YENEEA. After removal of 5 bases from V and 2 bases from J, the junction contained 4 bases not matched to a gene. This CDR3 is built from 14 residues. CDR3 in amino acids: CASSIGRSTDTQYF. The CDR3 nucleotides read TGTGCCAGCAGCATCGGGAGGTCCACAGATACGCAGTATTTT. The full variable domain, with the rest looked up from reference TRBV11-3 and TRBJ2-3, is EAGVVQSPRYKIIEKKQPVAFWCNPISGHNTLYWYLQNLGQGPELLIRYENEEAVDDSQLPKDRFSAERLKGVDSTLKIQPAELGDSAVYLCASSIGRSTDTQYFGPGTRLTVL.

V usage is TRBV3-1 (or the pseudogene TRBV3-2) and J usage is TRBJ2-1, with 8 bases that match TRBD1. From germline, CDR1 is LGHDT and CDR2 YNNKEL (reference sequence). V shed 0 bases and J 16 bases; nucleotides not matched to a gene: 8. CDR3 length equals 13 residues. The CDR3 region is CASSQDSGQGTFF. For the CDR3, the DNA is TGTGCCAGCAGCCAAGACAGCGGACAGGGAACCTTCTTC.

The V gene is TRBV19, the J gene TRBJ1-5; D possibly corresponds to TRBD1 (5 bases). The V gene's germline CDR1 is LNHDA and CDR2 SQIVND (reference sequence). This CDR3 is 14 amino acids long. The V gene lost 6 bases and the J gene lost 1 base, with 10 bases spanning the gap. In nucleotides, the CDR3 is TGTGCCAGTAGGGAGGGACTAAGCAATCAGCCCCAGCATTTT. Protein sequence: CASREGLSNQPQHF.

The V call is TRBV19, the J call TRBJ1-1; tentative D call: TRBD1 (6 bases). CDR1 is LNHDA and CDR2 is SQIVND in the germline V gene (reference sequence). The CDR3 totals 12 residues. Trimming pared 6 bases from V and 4 bases from J, leaving 9 bases between. The chain's CDR3 is CASRQGGTEAFF. The CDR3 region has the DNA TGTGCCAGTAGACAGGGTGGCACTGAAGCTTTCTTT.

This chain connects TRBV7-2 to TRBJ2-1, with D tentatively TRBD2 (7 bases). This CDR3 spans 16 amino acids. V dropped 1 base and J dropped 7 bases, with 17 bases sitting between them. CDR1 is SGHTA and CDR2 is FQGNSA in the germline V gene. The CDR3 region is CASSLEWGGRGNEQFF. CDR3 nucleotide sequence: TGTGCCAGCAGCTTAGAGTGGGGGGGGCGAGGTAATGAGCAGTTCTTC.

V is TRBV4-1 and J is TRBJ1-4; maybe TRBD1 (6 bases). V was cut by 4 bases and J by 6 bases, with 15 bases left in between. The CDR3 loop spans 15 amino acids. Germline V gene lookup returns CDR1 MGHRA and CDR2 YSYEKL. The CDR3 sequence: CASSPKQGRDEKLFF. As DNA, the CDR3 is TGCGCCAGCAGCCCGAAGCAGGGGCGGGATGAAAAACTGTTTTTT.

The CDR3 region has the DNA TGTGCCAGCAGCCTACTAGCGGGGGGCTCCTACGAGCAGTACTTC. Translation: CASSLLAGGSYEQYF. The chain uses TRBV5-6 and TRBJ2-7, with 12 bases that match TRBD2. V trimming: 4 bases; J trimming: 0 bases; junction bases outside the gene matches: 2. Per germline, CDR1 SGHDT and CDR2 YYEEEE. The CDR3 runs 15 residues.

The chain recombines TRBV4-3 with TRBJ2-3, with D maybe TRBD1 (6 bases). The CDR3 spans 15 residues. CDR1 is LGHNA, CDR2 YSLEER, per germline. V lost 0 bases and J 1 base, leaving 8 bases between the germline ends. This CDR3 reads CASSQEGAGTDTQYF. DNA of the CDR3: TGCGCCAGCAGCCAAGAGGGGGCCGGCACAGATACGCAGTATTTT.

The chain joins TRBV19 to TRBJ2-2; TRBD1 matches at 8 bases. From germline, CDR1 is LNHDA and CDR2 SQIVND (reference sequence). Losses at the gene ends were 9 bases for V and 0 bases for J; bases not matched to a gene: 3. The CDR3 sequence is 14 residues long. This CDR3 reads CASRDRTNTGELFF. For the CDR3, the DNA is TGTGCCAGCCGGGACAGGACGAACACCGGGGAGCTGTTTTTT.

The chain carries TRBV6-5 and TRBJ2-3; no definite D call. The CDR3 loop spans 11 amino acids. Germline CDR1 MNHEY, CDR2 SVGAGI. Trimming removed 5 bases at V and 11 bases at J, with 11 bases between. CDR3 region: CASSLDLVQYF. In nucleotides, the CDR3 is TGTGCCAGCAGTCTAGACCTAGTGCAGTATTTT.

The chain couples TRBV9 to TRBJ1-1, with TRBD1 identical over 8 bases. The V segment lost 4 bases and the J segment 1 base; nucleotides outside the gene matches: 3. The CDR3 is made up of 14 amino acids. CDR1 is SGDLS and CDR2 is YYNGEE in the germline V gene. The DNA for the CDR3 is TGTGCCAGCAGCCTAGGGACAGGGAACACTGAAGCTTTCTTT. Translating gives CASSLGTGNTEAFF.